These 18 T cell receptor beta chains were sequenced from one sample in a study of Graves' ophthalmopathy and Graves' hyperthyroidism. RNA transcripts provided the template for amplifying TCR beta CDR3 regions. Second-round multiplex PCR came after first-round RT-PCR with HTBI primers. TCRdb analysed the multiplex PCR reads with MiXCR anew, one entry per CDR3 protein. The data show about 660,000 distinct CDR3 sequences, just over 40% seen once. The sequencing input was peripheral blood. These receptors all come from an adult man with Graves' ophthalmopathy.

The CDR3 region has the DNA TGTGCCAGCAGCTGGGACGGGGGCCAATCACCCCTCCACTTT. Protein product: CASSWDGGQSPLHF. J is TRBJ1-6 and V is TRBV25-1, with a tentative D call TRBD1 (6 bases). CDR1 is MGHDK, CDR2 SYGVNS, per germline. This CDR3 is 14 amino acids long. V was clipped by 6 bases and J by 10 bases, with 16 bases between them.

The gene calls are TRBV30 and TRBJ1-1, with D possibly being TRBD1 (5 bases). This CDR3 has 13 amino acids. V was cut by 3 bases and J by 1 base, with 9 bases left in between. The V gene's germline CDR1 is GTSNPN and CDR2 SVGIG (reference sequence). CDR3 protein: CAWRATANTEAFF. As DNA, the CDR3 is TGTGCCTGGAGAGCGACAGCGAACACTGAAGCTTTCTTT.

This clonotype was observed at least ten times. The genes are TRBV6-5 and TRBJ1-2; 8 bases fit TRBD1. Germline CDR1 MNHEY, CDR2 SVGAGI. The CDR3 sequence is 13 residues long. J gave up 5 bases and V 6 bases, and 5 bases lay outside the gene matches. Here the CDR3 reads CASRPGQAYGYTF. The CDR3 DNA reads as TGTGCCAGCAGACCGGGACAGGCATATGGCTACACCTTC.

The chain combines TRBV7-2 with TRBJ1-2; 11 nucleotides align to TRBD1. Germline lookup yields CDR1 SGHTA and CDR2 FQGNSA. V was pared by 8 bases and J by 13 bases, with 6 bases of the junction left unmatched. The CDR3 is 11 residues long. In nucleotides, the CDR3 is TGTGCCAGCGGTGGACAGGGGGCTATCACCTTC. Protein sequence: CASGGQGAITF.

This clonotype was seen a handful of times. This chain connects TRBV4-3 to TRBJ1-2; TRBD1 is a possible D gene (5 bases). Germline CDR1 is LGHNA and CDR2 is YSLEER. This CDR3 contains 15 residues. V lost 0 bases and J lost 8, with 16 bases in between. CDR3 nucleotide sequence: TGCGCCAGCAGCCAAGATTCCGACGGGGCAGGGGGCTACACCTTC. Amino acid sequence: CASSQDSDGAGGYTF.

There are many counts of this clonotype. The rearrangement links TRBV19 to TRBJ1-6; the match to TRBD1 covers 8 bases. V shed 6 bases, J shed 13 bases, and the junction held 14 bases outside the gene matches. Germline V gives CDR1 LNHDA, CDR2 SQIVND (reference sequence). The CDR3 consists of 15 residues. DNA of the CDR3: TGTGCCAGTAGGCTGGACCGGACAGGGCCCTCCCCCCTCCACTTT. It specifies CASRLDRTGPSPLHF.

Remarks on this clonotype: A read error is possible here, since a much larger clone lies one base away. V is TRBV7-8 and J is TRBJ2-2; 7 bases line up with TRBD2. Germline V gene lookup returns CDR1 SGHVS and CDR2 FQNEAQ. V was pared by 2 bases and J by 7 bases, with 16 bases of the junction left unmatched. CDR3 length equals 18 residues. Written as DNA, the CDR3 is TGTGCCAGCAGCTTATCGTACGCTGGCGGGAGTAATAGCGGGGAGCTGTTTTTT. As protein: CASSLSYAGGSNSGELFF.

This clonotype occurred a few times. The V gene is TRBV9, the J gene TRBJ1-3; D unresolved. The CDR3 consists of 18 residues. Trimming took 4 bases from V and 0 from J, leaving 20 bases between them. The V gene's germline CDR1 is SGDLS and CDR2 YYNGEE. CDR3 nucleotide sequence: TGTGCCAGCAGCTCCCACCCGGGTTTGGGGAGCTCTGGAAACACCATATATTTT. It codes for CASSSHPGLGSSGNTIYF.

The chain recombines TRBV12-5 with TRBJ1-2; D possibly corresponds to TRBD1 (6 bases). Germline loops: CDR1 LGHNT, CDR2 FRNRAP. The CDR3 extends over 14 amino acids. The V gene lost 5 bases and the J gene lost 2 bases, with 12 bases spanning the gap. CDR3 coding DNA: TGTGCTAGTGGTCCAGGGACAAGGAACTATGGCTACACCTTC. Encoded protein: CASGPGTRNYGYTF. Full variable domain (rest looked up from reference TRBV12-5 and TRBJ1-2): DARVTQTPRHKVTEMGQEVTMRCQPILGHNTVFWYRQTMMQGLELLAYFRNRAPLDDSGMPKDRFSAEMPDATLATLKIQPSEPRDSAVYFCASGPGTRNYGYTFGSGTRLTVV.

This clonotype has a single count. The chain combines TRBV9 with TRBJ1-1, with a tentative D call TRBD1 (5 bases). Trimming removed 4 bases at V and 8 bases at J, with 15 bases between. Looked up from germline, CDR1 is SGDLS and CDR2 is YYNGEE. CDR3 length: 13 amino acids. CDR3 loop: CASSPGTRTEAFF. The CDR3 DNA sequence: TGTGCCAGCAGCCCAGGGACGAGGACCGAAGCTTTCTTT.

The chain has TRBV9 and TRBJ2-5; 7 nucleotides align to TRBD1. V lost 4 bases to trimming and J lost 9 bases; unmatched junction nucleotides: 15. This CDR3 spans 15 amino acids. The germline V gene has CDR1 SGDLS and CDR2 YYNGEE. CDR3: CASSWGQTQEVAQYF. CDR3 nucleotides: TGTGCCAGCAGCTGGGGACAGACACAAGAGGTGGCCCAGTACTTC.

The chain links TRBV27 to TRBJ1-6; possibly TRBD1 for D (5 bases). Germline loops: CDR1 MNHEY, CDR2 SMNVEV (reference sequence). The CDR3 runs to 14 residues. Trimming shortened V by 2 bases and J by 7 bases, and 9 bases separated the two germline ends. This CDR3 is CASSLIGGNSPLHF. Here the CDR3 DNA reads TGTGCCAGCAGTTTAATCGGGGGGAATTCACCCCTCCACTTT.

The genes are TRBV9 and TRBJ1-2, with D possibly matching TRBD1 (5 bases). The CDR3 spans 16 residues. Germline V gene lookup returns CDR1 SGDLS and CDR2 YYNGEE. Deletions cut 0 bases from V and 4 bases from J, with 16 bases between. CDR3 bases: TGTGCCAGCAGCGTAGAGGGGCAGGGCTACGGCTATGGCTACACCTTC. Translation gives CASSVEGQGYGYGYTF.

This clonotype came up a few times. The CDR3 loop is CASRGLTTNEKLFF. The CDR3 nucleotides are TGTGCCAGCAGGGGGCTGACAACTAATGAAAAACTGTTTTTT. V usage is TRBV2 and J usage is TRBJ1-4; a weak D match, TRBD1 (5 bases). This CDR3 has 14 amino acids. V was pared by 6 bases and J by 0 bases, with 8 bases between. Per the germline V gene, CDR1 is SNHLY and CDR2 is FYNNEI.

This clonotype was picked up many times. V and J are TRBV11-2 and TRBJ2-2; D is undetermined. Per the germline V gene, CDR1 is SGHAT and CDR2 is FQNNGV. Between the trimmed V and J ends, which lost 1 base and 3 bases, there was a span of 6 bases. The length of the CDR3 is 14 residues. CDR3 sequence: CASSLAPYTGELFF. DNA for the CDR3: TGTGCCAGCAGCTTAGCCCCGTACACCGGGGAGCTGTTTTTT.

This clonotype was recorded many times. The chain joins TRBV24-1 to TRBJ1-2; 8 positions match TRBD1. The CDR3 runs to 14 residues. The junction had 5 bases not matched to a gene; V was cut back by 6 bases and J by 3 bases. CDR1 and CDR2 from the germline V gene are KGHDR and SFDVKD. This chain's CDR3 is CATSRSDRDYGYTF. The CDR3 DNA reads as TGTGCCACCAGTCGATCGGACAGGGACTATGGCTACACCTTC.

The gene calls are TRBV27 and TRBJ2-7; TRBD1 aligns across 10 bases. CDR3 length equals 15 residues. J gave up 6 bases and V 7 bases, and 12 bases lay outside the gene matches. Germline assignment: CDR1 MNHEY and CDR2 SMNVEV (reference sequence). The CDR3 DNA reads as TGTGCCAGCACCCGATCCGGGACAGGGGACGGCGAGCAGTACTTC. Protein sequence: CASTRSGTGDGEQYF.

This clonotype was detected only a few times. The V gene is TRBV7-8, the J gene TRBJ1-5; D is uncertain. Germline lookup yields CDR1 SGHVS and CDR2 FQNEAQ. The CDR3 totals 15 residues. With 5 bases removed from V and 0 bases from J, the gap between germline ends came to 11 bases. The CDR3: CASSPRSVSNQPQHF. As DNA, the CDR3 is TGTGCCAGCAGCCCTAGAAGCGTTAGCAATCAGCCCCAGCATTTT.